This TCR beta chain was observed in a study of cytomegalovirus exposure and HLA in healthy donors (dated 2017 in TCRdb). Notes on the research overall: In an earlier analysis of 450 to 750 of the donors, 250 to 300 Gb of sequence data and 120 million or so unique TCR beta sequences from about 190 million T cells were reported. The study combined high-throughput TCR immunosequencing, statistical association of individual TCRs with disease status, and machine learning to predict cytomegalovirus infection status. An earlier analysis of roughly 580 of the donors used high-throughput TCR beta sequencing to judge whether each TCR beta V gene segment behaved as functional or pseudogenic. To study patterns of TCR occurrence, a later analysis re-analyzed previously published TCR beta repertoires from hundreds of donors and added high-resolution HLA genotyping. The study was designed to test whether signatures of past pathogen exposure could be identified by cataloging public T cell receptors. In addition to the first cohort of approximately 650 subjects, a separate validation cohort of some 120 different subjects was used. About 310 gigabases of sequencing data and tens of millions of unique TCR sequences were included in an early release covering several hundred HLA-typed donors. Of the 300 to 400 genotyped donors, approximately 80% fell in the genetic ancestry cluster associated with self-reported Caucasian donors. About 5 DR-DQ haplotypes were handled as single units for association and clustering, since linkage in the cohort was strong. The later analysis used no new phenotypic data to find candidate immune exposures, relying instead on TCR beta sequences and their occurrence across donors. Every discovery cohort repertoire had been produced on one sequencing platform. Among some 410 genotyped donors of the cohort, an average of approximately 200,000 unique TCR beta nucleotide sequences was sequenced per donor, of which approximately 19% were non-productive. Typing coverage varied by locus: roughly 629-640 donors for A, B, C, DRB1 and DQB1; approximately 560 for DQA1; nearly 610 for DPA1; roughly 450 for DPB1. HLA typing included class I and class II loci at four-digit resolution. Donor age, sex, ethnicity and CMV serostatus were compiled together with the repertoire data. The T cell repertoires of 666 subjects were profiled by immunosequencing and related to cytomegalovirus serostatus. Genome-wide SNP genotypes for about 65% of the roughly 670 donors were used in a later genetic analysis, which treated that subset as a discovery cohort.

Receptors were amplified or captured by the immunoSEQ multiplex PCR assay. The multiplex PCR relied on a mix of 60 forward primers for TCR Vbeta segments and 13 reverse primers for TCR Jbeta segments. The CDR3 region of rearranged TCR beta genes was amplified from genomic DNA with a multiplex PCR assay. On the Illumina HiSeq System, the amplified TCR beta libraries were sequenced as 87-base-pair reads. On the study's bioinformatics: A later analysis counted 75 million to 100 million unique TCR beta chains across the 666 repertoires, and roughly 11 million of these chains were shared by at least two donors. Raw reads were error-corrected and collapsed into unique sequences with a nearest-neighbor algorithm that merged closely related sequences to remove PCR and sequencing errors. To assign V, D and J gene segments, CDR3 sequences were aligned to IMGT reference sequences. For a sequence to be retained, a match of at least six nucleotides was required to both a V gene segment and a J gene segment. A rearrangement counted as productive if the CDR3 had no stop codons and remained in frame with V and J, and every other rearrangement counted as non-productive. Following IMGT convention, CDR3 was defined as the stretch from the second conserved V-encoded cysteine up to the conserved J-encoded phenylalanine. The earlier analysis of about 590 of the donors excluded sequences that lacked an unambiguous match to a single V gene segment. An earlier analysis of 587 of the donors called V segments functional above 56.7% productive rearrangements and segregating when the between-donor standard deviation exceeded 5%. A statistical classification framework was built for diagnosing cytomegalovirus status from the catalog of TCR beta chain sequences. In a later analysis, TCR nucleotide sequences were compared against IMGT/GENE-DB human TR gene sequences so that V and J genes could be assigned. The TCRdist pipeline was used in a later analysis to assign CDR3 sequences and most-parsimonious VDJ recombination scenarios. In a later analysis, each TCR beta chain was defined by its CDR3 amino acid sequence together with its V-gene family, and reads lacking a unique V-gene family were excluded. In a later analysis, some 600 highly shared, low-generation-probability nucleotide sequences were removed to address suspected cross-contamination and a sequencing artifact. A later analysis calculated a clonal expansion index for each public chain from normalized within-repertoire ranks of inferred template counts. In a later analysis, generation probabilities were computed with a VDJ recombination model fitted to out-of-frame rearrangements, and the resulting probabilities were checked against IGoR. In a later analysis, hypergeometric tests were used to score TCR-TCR, TCR-HLA and TCR-CMV co-occurrence, with a repertoire-size bias correction applied to TCR pairs. False discovery rates were estimated in a later analysis by permuting HLA or CMV assignments 20 times. In a later analysis, co-occurring TCRs were grouped using DBSCAN, and TCRdist sequence similarity was added for clustering within HLA-allele-positive subsets. Co-occurrence clustering excluded repertoires with fewer than 30,000 or more than 120,000 public chains, plus five with anomalous nucleotide sharing. Sourced from immuneACCESS, this table was stored by TCRdb with only in-frame sequences that have V and J called. A share of the clones is absent; for the studies checked, an unresolved V gene accounts for under half, and the remainder has no known explanation. D and trimming were read from the DNA, whereas the V and J calls and clone size are those reported in that table. Within this sample are about 100,000 clones, with roughly four fifths of them counted one time only. 3.5% to 4.5% of the sample belongs to the ten largest clones.

About this clone itself: Its antigen is not yet known. No base quality information exists; no much larger clone differs at one position.

What the authors observed across the whole study: Correlated functional status among segregating V segments might be attributable to linkage disequilibrium, but an unknown experimental factor could not be ruled out. A cluster of highly shared sequence variants was judged likely to be a technical artifact of the sequencing pipeline. In a later analysis, several top co-occurrence clusters were reported to appear linked to parvovirus B19, influenza, CMV and Epstein-Barr virus. Most CMV-associated TCR beta chains appeared to be HLA-restricted in a later analysis, and the HLA associations seemed to be driven largely by CMV exposure. A later analysis found that HLA-associated TCR beta chains were more clonally expanded and had lower generation probabilities than equally common non-associated chains. The authors suggested that the approach could potentially be extended to other disease states and immunological phenotypes. A further reported finding was that TCR beta sequences accurately predicted the HLA-A and HLA-B alleles for most subjects in the first cohort. In a later analysis, the rate of TCR association differed among HLA loci, with DRB1 alleles having the most associated TCRs and HLA-C alleles having the fewest. Assigning TCR associations to individual alleles was difficult when HLA alleles, especially DR and DQ, strongly co-occurred. A later genetic analysis reported fewer N-insertions in productive TCRs among donors in an Asian-associated ancestry cluster than the approximately 700-donor mean. Most TCR sequences were seen in very few donors, while some public TCRs were found in many individuals. Only TCR beta chains were sequenced in this cohort, and the absence of alpha or paired-chain data limited detectable features. Because counts were too low, seventeen rarely observed V segments, including chromosome 9 orphons, were left out of the earlier analysis of 587 of the donors. In the study, around 150 TCR beta chains were listed as associated with cytomegalovirus. An association between a missense DCLRE1C variant and V-gene and J-gene trimming of TCR beta chains was found in a later genetic analysis and replicated in an independent cohort. Some IMGT-functional V segments, including TRBV6-2 and TRBV6-3, could not be told apart with the 87-base-pair reads, so those segments were excluded. In a later analysis, around 15,000 TCR beta sequences were associated with specific HLA alleles at a false discovery rate of 0.05. CMV serostatus was the only immune exposure information available for the cohort. In vitro tests confirmed that a few of the cytomegalovirus-associated TCR beta chains recognize cytomegalovirus antigens. Because HLA typing was missing for some donors at each locus, association tests included only the typed subset. Broadly in line with IMGT annotations, most TCR beta V segments showed up in productive rearrangements about 87% or about 30% of the time in an earlier analysis of about 500 of the donors. Presence/absence analyses assumed roughly uniform sequencing depth across donors, an assumption that may not hold. Cytomegalovirus status was reported to be diagnosed by the classifier with high specificity and sensitivity in both the original and validation cohorts.

CDR1 and CDR2 (SGHVS, FQNEAQ) derive from the germline V gene. The CDR3 numbers 18 residues from cysteine through phenylalanine. The only DNA kept is the CDR3, 54 bases in frame from the first base. V and J lose 2 bases and 0 bases, and a span of 20 bases separates them. In total, 600 or so healthy bone marrow donors made up the cohort. All cohort members were sampled while nominally healthy, although unrecorded immune exposures were likely present. The donor tested CMV seronegative, placing the donor among the 352 seronegative members of the cohort. A peripheral blood sample was collected from each donor, and TCR beta sequencing was performed on peripheral blood mononuclear cells. The Qiagen DNeasy Blood Extraction Kit was used to extract genomic DNA from the blood cell samples.

The TCR comes from a man in his forties in good health and CMV-seronegative. Sequencing input: PBMCs. The chain is assembled from TRBV7-8 and TRBJ2-7; perhaps TRBD1 is the D gene, with 6 bases matching. The CDR3 reads as follows: CASSLLGVRTETSYEQYF. The DNA reads TGTGCCAGCAGCTTATTAGGAGTTCGGACAGAAACCTCCTACGAGCAGTACTTC.